The rows below give T cell receptor beta chains drawn from one sample of a study of blood T cells in healthy people across ages. TCRdb processed the 5' RACE reads anew with MiXCR; each CDR3 protein has one entry. The sample lists 800,000 to 1,000,000 distinct CDR3 sequences, under 50% occurring once. The sample was blood. Every receptor here comes from a man between 25 and 39 years old in good health. The CDR3 runs from the conserved cysteine through the conserved F or W. Each record gives: J gene, V gene, D gene, clone size, CDR3 DNA, CDR3 protein. A D gene is named only where the DNA matches it firmly. Size values are once, few and many counts, or a class for expanded clones, and some rows have none.

J gene: TRBJ2-7; V gene: TRBV4-1; D gene: NA; clone size: NA; CDR3 DNA: TGCGCCAGCAGCCAAGACGACCAAGGGGGCTCCTACGAGCAGTACTTC; CDR3 protein: CASSQDDQGGSYEQYF
J gene: TRBJ1-4; V gene: TRBV3-1; D gene: NA; clone size: few; CDR3 DNA: TGTGCCAGCAGCCAACCTACCCGACCAACTAATGAAAAACTGTTTTTT; CDR3 protein: CASSQPTRPTNEKLFF
J gene: TRBJ2-7; V gene: TRBV12-3/TRBV12-4; D gene: NA; clone size: NA; CDR3 DNA: TGTGCCAGCAGTCCCCAGACAGGCCTCGCCTACGAGCAGTACTTC; CDR3 protein: CASSPQTGLAYEQYF
J gene: TRBJ2-5; V gene: TRBV20-1; D gene: NA; clone size: NA; CDR3 DNA: TGCAGTGCCCCTCCTACAGGGCGGGTCGGGGAGACCCAGTACTTC; CDR3 protein: CSAPPTGRVGETQYF
J gene: TRBJ2-7; V gene: TRBV20-1; D gene: NA; clone size: NA; CDR3 DNA: TGCAGTGCTCCAACCGGGACACCCTCTTACGAGCAGTACTTC; CDR3 protein: CSAPTGTPSYEQYF
J gene: TRBJ1-6; V gene: TRBV5-5; D gene: NA; clone size: few; CDR3 DNA: TGTGCCAGCAGCTTGAGACAGAACTATAATTCACCCCTCCACTTT; CDR3 protein: CASSLRQNYNSPLHF
J gene: TRBJ2-7; V gene: TRBV18; D gene: NA; clone size: many; CDR3 DNA: TGTGCCAGCAGCCCTCCCGGGGTCTACGAGCAGTACTTC; CDR3 protein: CASSPPGVYEQYF
J gene: TRBJ2-3; V gene: TRBV5-1; D gene: NA; clone size: NA; CDR3 DNA: TGCGCCAGCAGCTTGGGGTTTATAAGCCTCACAGATACGCAGTATTTT; CDR3 protein: CASSLGFISLTDTQYF
J gene: TRBJ2-7; V gene: TRBV7-2; D gene: TRBD2; clone size: NA; CDR3 DNA: TGTGCCAGCAGCGGACATCGGGGGGGCCGTGCCGAGCAGTACTTC; CDR3 protein: CASSGHRGGRAEQYF
J gene: TRBJ2-7; V gene: TRBV4-1; D gene: NA; clone size: few; CDR3 DNA: TGCGCCAGCAGCCAAGAAGGGACTGATTACGAGCAGTACTTC; CDR3 protein: CASSQEGTDYEQYF
J gene: TRBJ1-1; V gene: TRBV10-3; D gene: TRBD1; clone size: few; CDR3 DNA: TGTGCCATCAGTGAAGTCAGCGGGACAGGGAACACTGAAGCTTTCTTT; CDR3 protein: CAISEVSGTGNTEAFF
J gene: TRBJ2-5; V gene: TRBV25-1; D gene: NA; clone size: few; CDR3 DNA: TGTGCCAGCAGTGACCCGGACAGCATCCAAGAGACCCAGTACTTC; CDR3 protein: CASSDPDSIQETQYF
J gene: TRBJ2-7; V gene: TRBV3-1; D gene: NA; clone size: few; CDR3 DNA: TGTGCCAGCAGCCAAGGGGGGCTTCGCGAGCAGTACTTC; CDR3 protein: CASSQGGLREQYF
J gene: TRBJ2-5; V gene: TRBV4-1; D gene: NA; clone size: NA; CDR3 DNA: TGCGCCAGCAGCCAAGATTGGGCGCCCCAAGAGACCCAGTACTTC; CDR3 protein: CASSQDWAPQETQYF
J gene: TRBJ2-1; V gene: TRBV3-1; D gene: NA; clone size: few; CDR3 DNA: TGTGCCAGCAGCCTCTATGTCTTTGAGCAGTTCTTC; CDR3 protein: CASSLYVFEQFF
J gene: TRBJ2-3; V gene: TRBV5-1; D gene: NA; clone size: NA; CDR3 DNA: TGCGCCAGCAGCATGGTCGGGGGTTCAGATACGCAGTATTTT; CDR3 protein: CASSMVGGSDTQYF
J gene: TRBJ2-5; V gene: TRBV10-3; D gene: TRBD1; clone size: NA; CDR3 DNA: TGTGCCATCAGCCAACAGGGGCCAACCCAAGAGACCCAGTACTTC; CDR3 protein: CAISQQGPTQETQYF
J gene: TRBJ2-7; V gene: TRBV7-2; D gene: NA; clone size: NA; CDR3 DNA: TGTGCCAGCAGCTTAGGGTGGGGGAATTCCTACGAGCAGTACTTC; CDR3 protein: CASSLGWGNSYEQYF
J gene: TRBJ2-5; V gene: TRBV18; D gene: NA; clone size: few; CDR3 DNA: TGTGCCAGCTCACCATATCTGGAGACCCAGTACTTC; CDR3 protein: CASSPYLETQYF
J gene: TRBJ1-4; V gene: TRBV30; D gene: NA; clone size: NA; CDR3 DNA: TGTGCCTGGAACTCGGGGGGACAACCTAATGAAAAACTGTTTTTT; CDR3 protein: CAWNSGGQPNEKLFF
J gene: TRBJ2-7; V gene: TRBV4-1; D gene: NA; clone size: few; CDR3 DNA: TGCGCCAGCAGCCAAGATACGGTTGGTGGGGGGCGCTACGAGCAGTACTTC; CDR3 protein: CASSQDTVGGGRYEQYF
J gene: TRBJ1-2; V gene: TRBV27; D gene: NA; clone size: few; CDR3 DNA: TGTGCCAGCAGTAGGGCAGACCTTTCCTATGGCTACACCTTC; CDR3 protein: CASSRADLSYGYTF
J gene: TRBJ2-7; V gene: TRBV7-9; D gene: TRBD1; clone size: once; CDR3 DNA: TGTGCCAGCAGCTGGGGGACAGGGGTCCCCTACGAGCAGTACTTC; CDR3 protein: CASSWGTGVPYEQYF
J gene: TRBJ2-7; V gene: TRBV15; D gene: NA; clone size: NA; CDR3 DNA: TGTGCCACCAGCAGAGGCAGGGGTTACTACGAGCAGTACTTC; CDR3 protein: CATSRGRGYYEQYF
J gene: TRBJ2-5; V gene: TRBV6-2/TRBV6-3; D gene: TRBD2; clone size: NA; CDR3 DNA: TGTGCCAGCAGTGGACTAGCGGGACGGAGGACCCAGTACTTC; CDR3 protein: CASSGLAGRRTQYF
J gene: TRBJ1-2; V gene: TRBV20-1; D gene: TRBD1; clone size: NA; CDR3 DNA: TGCAGTGCTAGAAGGGCAGGGGGTGGCTACACCTTC; CDR3 protein: CSARRAGGGYTF
J gene: TRBJ2-1; V gene: TRBV6-2/TRBV6-3; D gene: NA; clone size: NA; CDR3 DNA: TGTGCCAGCAGTTACTCTTCTAGTTGGGGAAGTGAGCAGTTCTTC; CDR3 protein: CASSYSSSWGSEQFF
J gene: TRBJ2-7; V gene: TRBV3-1; D gene: TRBD2; clone size: NA; CDR3 DNA: TGTGCCAGCAGCCACCAGGGCCGGACTAGCCTCTCCTACGAGCAGTACTTC; CDR3 protein: CASSHQGRTSLSYEQYF